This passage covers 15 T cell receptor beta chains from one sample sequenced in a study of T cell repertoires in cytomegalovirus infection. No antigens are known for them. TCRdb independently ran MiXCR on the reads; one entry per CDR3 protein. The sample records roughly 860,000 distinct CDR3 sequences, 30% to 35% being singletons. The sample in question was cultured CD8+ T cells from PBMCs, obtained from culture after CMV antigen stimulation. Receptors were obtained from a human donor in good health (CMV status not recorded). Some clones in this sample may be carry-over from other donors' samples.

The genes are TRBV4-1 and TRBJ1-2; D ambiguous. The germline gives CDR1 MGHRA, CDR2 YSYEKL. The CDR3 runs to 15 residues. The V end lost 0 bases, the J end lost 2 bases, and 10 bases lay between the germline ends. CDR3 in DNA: TGCGCCAGCAGCCAAGATCTTCCATTAAACTATGGCTACACCTTC. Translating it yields CASSQDLPLNYGYTF.

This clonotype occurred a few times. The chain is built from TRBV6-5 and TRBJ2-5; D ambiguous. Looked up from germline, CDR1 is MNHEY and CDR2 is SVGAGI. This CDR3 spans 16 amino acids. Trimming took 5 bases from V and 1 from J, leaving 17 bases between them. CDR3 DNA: TGTGCCAGCAGTAATCCCGGACGGTCGCCCCAAGAGACCCAGTACTTC. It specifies CASSNPGRSPQETQYF.

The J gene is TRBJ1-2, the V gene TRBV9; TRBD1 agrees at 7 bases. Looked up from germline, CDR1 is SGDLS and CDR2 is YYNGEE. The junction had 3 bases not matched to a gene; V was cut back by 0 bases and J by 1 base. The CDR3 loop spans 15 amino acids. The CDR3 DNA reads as TGTGCCAGCAGCGTAGGCAGGGGGAATAACTATGGCTACACCTTC. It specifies CASSVGRGNNYGYTF.

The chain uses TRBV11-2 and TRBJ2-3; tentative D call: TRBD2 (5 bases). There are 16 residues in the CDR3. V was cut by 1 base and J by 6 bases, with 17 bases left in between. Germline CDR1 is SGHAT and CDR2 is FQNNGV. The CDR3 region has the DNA TGTGCCAGCAGCTTAGGTTTCAGGACTCAAGGGGATACGCAGTATTTT. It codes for CASSLGFRTQGDTQYF. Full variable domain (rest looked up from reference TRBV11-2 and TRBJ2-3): EAGVAQSPRYKIIEKRQSVAFWCNPISGHATLYWYQQILGQGPKLLIQFQNNGVVDDSQLPKDRFSAERLKGVDSTLKIQPAKLEDSAVYLCASSLGFRTQGDTQYFGPGTRLTVL.

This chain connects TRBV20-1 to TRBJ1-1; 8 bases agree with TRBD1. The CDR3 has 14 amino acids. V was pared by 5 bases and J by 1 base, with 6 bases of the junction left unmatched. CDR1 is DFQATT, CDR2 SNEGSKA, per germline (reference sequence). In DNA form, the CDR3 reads TGCAGTGCTGACACCGACAGGGGGAACACTGAAGCTTTCTTT. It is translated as CSADTDRGNTEAFF.

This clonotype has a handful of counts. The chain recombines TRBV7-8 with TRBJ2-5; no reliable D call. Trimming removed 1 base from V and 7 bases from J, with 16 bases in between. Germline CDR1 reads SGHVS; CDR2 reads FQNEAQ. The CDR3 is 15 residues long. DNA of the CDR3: TGTGCCAGCAGCTTAGATAGGGCCGCGCGTGGGACCCAGTACTTC. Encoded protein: CASSLDRAARGTQYF. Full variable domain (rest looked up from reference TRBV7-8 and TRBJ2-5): GAGVSQSPRYKVAKRGQDVALRCDPISGHVSLFWYQQALGQGPEFLTYFQNEAQLDKSGLPSDRFFAERPEGSVSTLKIQRTQQEDSAVYLCASSLDRAARGTQYFGPGTRLLVL.

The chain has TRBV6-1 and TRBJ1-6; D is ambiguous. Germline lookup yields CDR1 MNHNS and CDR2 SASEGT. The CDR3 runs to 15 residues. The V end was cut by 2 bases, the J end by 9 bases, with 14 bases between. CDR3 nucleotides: TGTGCCAGCAGTGAAAATCGGGCGCGTATTTCACCCCTCCACTTT. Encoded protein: CASSENRARISPLHF.

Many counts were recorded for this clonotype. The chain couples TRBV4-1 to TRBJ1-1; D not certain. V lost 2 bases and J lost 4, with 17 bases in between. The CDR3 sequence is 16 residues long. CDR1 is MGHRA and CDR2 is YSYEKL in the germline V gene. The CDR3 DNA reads TGCGCCAGCAGCCAAACATCCGTAGGGTCACGCACTGAAGCTTTCTTT. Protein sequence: CASSQTSVGSRTEAFF.

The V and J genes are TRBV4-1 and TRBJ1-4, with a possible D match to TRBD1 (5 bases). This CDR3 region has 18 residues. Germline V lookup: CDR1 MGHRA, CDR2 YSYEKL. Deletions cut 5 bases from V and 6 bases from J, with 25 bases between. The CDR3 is CASSFEASPGLMDEKLFF. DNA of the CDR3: TGCGCCAGCAGCTTTGAAGCGTCACCGGGACTAATGGATGAAAAACTGTTTTTT.

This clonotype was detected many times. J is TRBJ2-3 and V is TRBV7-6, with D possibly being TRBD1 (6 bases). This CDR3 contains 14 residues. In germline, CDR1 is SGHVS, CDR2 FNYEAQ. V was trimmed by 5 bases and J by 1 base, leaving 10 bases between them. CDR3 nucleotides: TGTGCCAGCAGCCCCCGGACAGGCACAGATACGCAGTATTTT. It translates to CASSPRTGTDTQYF.

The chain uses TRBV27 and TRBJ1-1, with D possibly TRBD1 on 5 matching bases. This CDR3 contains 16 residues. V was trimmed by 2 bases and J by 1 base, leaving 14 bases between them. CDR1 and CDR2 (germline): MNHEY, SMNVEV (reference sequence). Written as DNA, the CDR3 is TGTGCCAGCAGTTTACAGACAGTGATACAGAACACTGAAGCTTTCTTT. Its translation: CASSLQTVIQNTEAFF.

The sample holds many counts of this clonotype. The CDR3 here is CASSSGSRPGSYTGELFF. The DNA for the CDR3 is TGTGCCAGCAGCTCGGGTTCACGGCCCGGGTCGTACACCGGGGAGCTGTTTTTT. V usage is TRBV7-2 and J usage is TRBJ2-2; the D is unclear. This CDR3 contains 18 residues. Trimming cost V 4 bases and J 3 bases, with 21 bases left between them. Per the germline V gene, CDR1 is SGHTA and CDR2 is FQGNSA.

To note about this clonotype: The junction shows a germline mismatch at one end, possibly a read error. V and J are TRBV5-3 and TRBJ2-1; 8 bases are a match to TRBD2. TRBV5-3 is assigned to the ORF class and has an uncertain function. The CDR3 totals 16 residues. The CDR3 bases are TGTGCCAGCAGCTTGCTAGGAACGGGGGGGAACAATGAGCAGTTCTTC. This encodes CASSLLGTGGNNEQFF.

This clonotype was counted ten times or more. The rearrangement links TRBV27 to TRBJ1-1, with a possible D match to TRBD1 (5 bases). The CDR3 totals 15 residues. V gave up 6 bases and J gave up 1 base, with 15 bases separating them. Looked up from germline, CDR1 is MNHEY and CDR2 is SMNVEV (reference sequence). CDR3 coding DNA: TGTGCCAGCAGCCCCAGAGAGGGGAGGAACACTGAAGCTTTCTTT. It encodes CASSPREGRNTEAFF.

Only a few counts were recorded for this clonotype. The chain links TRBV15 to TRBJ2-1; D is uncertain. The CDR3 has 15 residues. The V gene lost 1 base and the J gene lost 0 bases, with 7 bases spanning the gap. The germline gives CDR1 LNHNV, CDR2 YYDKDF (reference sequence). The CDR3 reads CATSRVTGSYNEQFF. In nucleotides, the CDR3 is TGTGCCACCAGCAGAGTAACGGGCTCCTACAATGAGCAGTTCTTC.